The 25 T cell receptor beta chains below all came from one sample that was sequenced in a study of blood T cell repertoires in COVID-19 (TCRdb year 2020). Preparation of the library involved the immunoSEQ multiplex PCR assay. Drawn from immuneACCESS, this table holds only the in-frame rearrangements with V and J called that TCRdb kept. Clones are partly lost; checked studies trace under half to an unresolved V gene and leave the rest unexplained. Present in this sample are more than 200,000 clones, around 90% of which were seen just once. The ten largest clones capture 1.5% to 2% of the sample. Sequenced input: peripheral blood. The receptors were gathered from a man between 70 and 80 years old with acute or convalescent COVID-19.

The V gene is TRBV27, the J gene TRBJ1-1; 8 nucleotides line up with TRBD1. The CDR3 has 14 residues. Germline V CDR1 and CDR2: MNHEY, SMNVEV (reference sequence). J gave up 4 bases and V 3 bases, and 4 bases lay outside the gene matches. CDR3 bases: TGTGCCAGCAGTTTGTCAGGGGGCGGCACTGAAGCTTTCTTT. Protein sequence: CASSLSGGGTEAFF.

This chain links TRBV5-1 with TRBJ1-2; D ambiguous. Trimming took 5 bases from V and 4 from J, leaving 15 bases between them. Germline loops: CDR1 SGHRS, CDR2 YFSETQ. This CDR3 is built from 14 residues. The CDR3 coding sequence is TGCGCCAGCAGTTACCAAGAGGGAGGCTATGGCTACACCTTC. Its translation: CASSYQEGGYGYTF.

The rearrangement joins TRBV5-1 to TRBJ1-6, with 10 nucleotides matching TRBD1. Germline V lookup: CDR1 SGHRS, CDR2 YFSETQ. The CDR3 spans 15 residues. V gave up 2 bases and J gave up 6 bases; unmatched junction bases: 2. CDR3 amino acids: CASSFRTGGNSPLHF. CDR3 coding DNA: TGCGCCAGCAGCTTCCGGACAGGGGGTAATTCACCCCTCCACTTT.

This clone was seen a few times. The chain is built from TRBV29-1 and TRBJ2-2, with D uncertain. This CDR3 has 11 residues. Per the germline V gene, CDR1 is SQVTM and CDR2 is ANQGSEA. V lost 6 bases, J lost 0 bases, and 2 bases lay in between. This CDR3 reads CSVANTGELFF. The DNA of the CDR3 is TGCAGCGTCGCGAACACCGGGGAGCTGTTTTTT.

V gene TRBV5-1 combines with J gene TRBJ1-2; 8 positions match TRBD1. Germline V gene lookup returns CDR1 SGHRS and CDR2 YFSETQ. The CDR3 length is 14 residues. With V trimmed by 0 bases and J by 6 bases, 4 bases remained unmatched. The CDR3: CASSLEGQGHGYTF. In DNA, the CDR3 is TGCGCCAGCAGCTTGGAAGGACAGGGCCATGGCTACACCTTC.

The CDR3 loop is CASSLAAQGSNQPQHF. In nucleotides, the CDR3 is TGTGCCAGCAGTTTAGCCGCGCAGGGAAGCAATCAGCCCCAGCATTTT. The chain recombines TRBV27 with TRBJ1-5, with TRBD1 as a possible D gene (5 bases). Germline V CDR1 and CDR2: MNHEY, SMNVEV (reference sequence). This CDR3 region has 16 residues. V was trimmed by 2 bases and J by 1 base, leaving 12 bases between them.

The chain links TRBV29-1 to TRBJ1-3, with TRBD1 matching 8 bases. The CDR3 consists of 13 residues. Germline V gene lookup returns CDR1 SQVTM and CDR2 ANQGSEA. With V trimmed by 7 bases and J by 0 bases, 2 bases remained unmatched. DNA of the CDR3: TGCAGCGCCGGACAGGGCTCTGGAAACACCATATATTTT. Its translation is CSAGQGSGNTIYF.

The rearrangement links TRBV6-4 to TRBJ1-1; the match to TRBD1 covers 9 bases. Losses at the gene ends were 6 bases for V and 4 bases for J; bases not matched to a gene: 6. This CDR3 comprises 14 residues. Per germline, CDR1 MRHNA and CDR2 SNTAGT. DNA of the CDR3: TGTGCCAGCAGAGTGACAGGGGGAAGCACTGAAGCTTTCTTT. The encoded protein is CASRVTGGSTEAFF.

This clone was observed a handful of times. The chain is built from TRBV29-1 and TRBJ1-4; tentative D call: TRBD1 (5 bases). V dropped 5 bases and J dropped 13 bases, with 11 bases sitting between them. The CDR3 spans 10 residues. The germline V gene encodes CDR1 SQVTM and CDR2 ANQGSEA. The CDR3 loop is CSVWWQGLFF. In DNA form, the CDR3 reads TGCAGCGTTTGGTGGCAGGGACTGTTTTTT.

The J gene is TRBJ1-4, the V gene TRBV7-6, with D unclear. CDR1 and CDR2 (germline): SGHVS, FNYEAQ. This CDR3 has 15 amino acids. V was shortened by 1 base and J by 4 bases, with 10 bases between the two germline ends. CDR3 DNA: TGTGCCAGCAGCTTAGGAGGGTCAAATAATGAAAAACTGTTTTTT. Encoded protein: CASSLGGSNNEKLFF.

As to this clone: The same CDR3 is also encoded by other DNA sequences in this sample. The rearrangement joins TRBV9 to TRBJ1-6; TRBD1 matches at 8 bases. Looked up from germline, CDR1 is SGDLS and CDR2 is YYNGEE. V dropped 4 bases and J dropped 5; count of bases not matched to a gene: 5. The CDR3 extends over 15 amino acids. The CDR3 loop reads CASSPRQGNNSPLHF. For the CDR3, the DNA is TGTGCCAGCAGCCCACGACAGGGGAATAATTCACCCCTCCACTTT.

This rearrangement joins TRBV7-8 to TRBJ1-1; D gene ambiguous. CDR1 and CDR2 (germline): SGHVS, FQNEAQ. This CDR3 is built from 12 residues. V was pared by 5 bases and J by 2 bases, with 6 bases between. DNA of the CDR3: TGTGCCAGCAGCCTATTAAACACTGAAGCTTTCTTT. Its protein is CASSLLNTEAFF.

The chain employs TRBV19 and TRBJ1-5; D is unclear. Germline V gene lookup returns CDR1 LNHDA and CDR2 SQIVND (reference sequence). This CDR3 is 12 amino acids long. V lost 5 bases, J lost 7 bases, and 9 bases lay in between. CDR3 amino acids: CASSFPPQPQHF. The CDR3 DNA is TGTGCCAGTAGTTTCCCCCCGCAGCCCCAGCATTTT.

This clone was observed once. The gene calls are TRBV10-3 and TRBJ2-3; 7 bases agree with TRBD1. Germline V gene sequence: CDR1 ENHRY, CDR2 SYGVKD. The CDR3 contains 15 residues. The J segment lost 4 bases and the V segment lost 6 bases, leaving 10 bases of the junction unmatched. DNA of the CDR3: TGTGCCATCAGACGAACAGGGGTTAACGCAGATACGCAGTATTTT. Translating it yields CAIRRTGVNADTQYF.

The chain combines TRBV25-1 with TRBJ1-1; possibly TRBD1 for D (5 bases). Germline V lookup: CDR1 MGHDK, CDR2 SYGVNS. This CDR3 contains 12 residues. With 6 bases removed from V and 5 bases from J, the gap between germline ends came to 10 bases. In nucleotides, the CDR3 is TGTGCCAGCAGCCCGGGGGGGACTGAAGCTTTCTTT. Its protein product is CASSPGGTEAFF. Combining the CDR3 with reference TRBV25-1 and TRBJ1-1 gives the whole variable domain EADIYQTPRYLVIGTGKKITLECSQTMGHDKMYWYQQDPGMELHLIHYSYGVNSTEKGDLSSESTVSRIRTEHFPLTLESARPSHTSQYLCASSPGGTEAFFGQGTRLTVV.

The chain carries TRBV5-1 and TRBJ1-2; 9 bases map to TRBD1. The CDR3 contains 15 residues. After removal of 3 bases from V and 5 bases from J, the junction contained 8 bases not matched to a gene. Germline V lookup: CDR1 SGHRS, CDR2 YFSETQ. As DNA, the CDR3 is TGCGCCAGCAGCTATGGGACAGGGATGGGGTATGGCTACACCTTC. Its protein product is CASSYGTGMGYGYTF.

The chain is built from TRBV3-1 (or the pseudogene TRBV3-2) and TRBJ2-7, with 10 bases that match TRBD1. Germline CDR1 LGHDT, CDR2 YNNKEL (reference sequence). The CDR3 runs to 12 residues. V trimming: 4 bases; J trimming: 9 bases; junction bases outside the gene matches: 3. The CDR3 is CASSPTGGGQYF. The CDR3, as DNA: TGTGCCAGCAGCCCGACAGGGGGCGGGCAGTACTTC.

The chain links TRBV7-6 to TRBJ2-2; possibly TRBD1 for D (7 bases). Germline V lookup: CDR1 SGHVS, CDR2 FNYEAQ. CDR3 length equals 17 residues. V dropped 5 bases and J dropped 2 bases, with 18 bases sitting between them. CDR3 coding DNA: TGTGCCAGCAGCCAAGCAGGGGGGACAGTTAACACCGGGGAGCTGTTTTTT. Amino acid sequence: CASSQAGGTVNTGELFF.

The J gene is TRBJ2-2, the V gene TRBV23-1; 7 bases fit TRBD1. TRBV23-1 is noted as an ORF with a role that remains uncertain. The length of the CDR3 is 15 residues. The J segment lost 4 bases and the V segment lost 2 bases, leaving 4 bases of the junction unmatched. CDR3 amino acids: CASSQHGQATGELFF. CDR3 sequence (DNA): TGCGCCAGCAGTCAACATGGACAGGCCACCGGGGAGCTGTTTTTT.

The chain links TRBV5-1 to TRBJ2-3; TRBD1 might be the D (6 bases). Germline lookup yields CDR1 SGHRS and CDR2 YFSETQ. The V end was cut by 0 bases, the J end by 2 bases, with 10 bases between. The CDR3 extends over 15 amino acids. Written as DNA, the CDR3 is TGCGCCAGCAGCTTGGCAGGACAGAACACAGATACGCAGTATTTT. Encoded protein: CASSLAGQNTDTQYF.

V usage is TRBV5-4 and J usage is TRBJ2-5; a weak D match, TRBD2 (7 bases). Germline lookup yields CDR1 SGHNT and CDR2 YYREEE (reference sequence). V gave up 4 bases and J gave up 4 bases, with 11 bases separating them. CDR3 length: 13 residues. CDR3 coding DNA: TGTGCCAGCAGCCAACGGGGGGCAGAGACCCAGTACTTC. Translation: CASSQRGAETQYF.

CDR3 sequence: CASSSQGQGSYEQYF. CDR3 bases: TGCGCCAGCAGCTCCCAAGGACAGGGCTCCTACGAGCAGTACTTC. This chain connects TRBV5-1 to TRBJ2-7; 8 nucleotides agree with TRBD1. Germline CDR1 is SGHRS and CDR2 is YFSETQ. V gave up 3 bases and J gave up 0 bases; unmatched junction bases: 5. The CDR3 extends over 15 amino acids.

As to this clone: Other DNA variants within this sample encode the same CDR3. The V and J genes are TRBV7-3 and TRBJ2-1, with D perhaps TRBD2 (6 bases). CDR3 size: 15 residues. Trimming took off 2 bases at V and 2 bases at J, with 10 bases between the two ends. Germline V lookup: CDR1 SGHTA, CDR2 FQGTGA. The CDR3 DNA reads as TGTGCCAGCAGCTTACTTAGCGGCACCTACAATGAGCAGTTCTTC. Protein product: CASSLLSGTYNEQFF.

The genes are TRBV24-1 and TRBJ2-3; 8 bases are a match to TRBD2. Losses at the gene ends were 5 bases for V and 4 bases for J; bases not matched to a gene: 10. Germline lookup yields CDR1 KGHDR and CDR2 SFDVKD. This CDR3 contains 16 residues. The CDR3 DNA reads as TGTGCCACCAGTGGTCTAAGCGGGAGAGTTTCAGATACGCAGTATTTT. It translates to CATSGLSGRVSDTQYF.

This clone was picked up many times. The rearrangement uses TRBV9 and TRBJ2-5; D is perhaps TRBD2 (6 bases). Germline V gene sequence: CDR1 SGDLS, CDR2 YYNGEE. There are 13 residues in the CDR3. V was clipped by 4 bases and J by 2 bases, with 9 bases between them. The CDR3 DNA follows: TGTGCCAGCAGCCCGGGAGCTCAAGAGACCCAGTACTTC. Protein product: CASSPGAQETQYF.